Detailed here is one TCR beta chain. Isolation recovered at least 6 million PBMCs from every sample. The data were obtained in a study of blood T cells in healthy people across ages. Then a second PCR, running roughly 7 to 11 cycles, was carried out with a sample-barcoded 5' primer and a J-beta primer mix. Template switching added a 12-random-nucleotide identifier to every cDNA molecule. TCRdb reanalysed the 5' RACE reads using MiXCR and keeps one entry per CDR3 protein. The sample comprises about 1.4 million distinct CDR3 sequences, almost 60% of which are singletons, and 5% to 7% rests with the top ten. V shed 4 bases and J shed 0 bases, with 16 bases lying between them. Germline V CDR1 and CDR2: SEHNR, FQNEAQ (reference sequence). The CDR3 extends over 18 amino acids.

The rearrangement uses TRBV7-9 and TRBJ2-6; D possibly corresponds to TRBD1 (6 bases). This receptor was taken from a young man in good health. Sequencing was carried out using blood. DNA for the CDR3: TGTGCCAGCAGCTACAGGGTGCTATCCCCCTCTGGGGCCAACGTCCTGACTTTC. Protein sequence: CASSYRVLSPSGANVLTF.